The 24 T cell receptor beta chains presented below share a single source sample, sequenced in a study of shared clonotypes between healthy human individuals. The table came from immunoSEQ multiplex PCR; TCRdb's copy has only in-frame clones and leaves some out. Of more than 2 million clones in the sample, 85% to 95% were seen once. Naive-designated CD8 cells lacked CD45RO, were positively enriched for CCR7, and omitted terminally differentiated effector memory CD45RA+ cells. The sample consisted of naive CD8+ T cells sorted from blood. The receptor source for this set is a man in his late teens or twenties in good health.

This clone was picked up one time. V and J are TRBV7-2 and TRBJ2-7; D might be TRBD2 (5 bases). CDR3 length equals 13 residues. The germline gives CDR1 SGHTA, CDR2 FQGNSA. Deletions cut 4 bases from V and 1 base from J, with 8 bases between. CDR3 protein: CASSSGSSYEQYF. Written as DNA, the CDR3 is TGTGCCAGCAGCTCGGGATCATCCTACGAGCAGTACTTC.

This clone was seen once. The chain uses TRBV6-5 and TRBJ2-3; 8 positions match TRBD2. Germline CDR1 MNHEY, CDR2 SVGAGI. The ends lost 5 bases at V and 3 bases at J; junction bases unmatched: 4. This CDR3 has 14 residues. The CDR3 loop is CASSAGGRTDTQYF. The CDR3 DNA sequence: TGTGCCAGCAGTGCGGGGGGCAGGACAGATACGCAGTATTTT.

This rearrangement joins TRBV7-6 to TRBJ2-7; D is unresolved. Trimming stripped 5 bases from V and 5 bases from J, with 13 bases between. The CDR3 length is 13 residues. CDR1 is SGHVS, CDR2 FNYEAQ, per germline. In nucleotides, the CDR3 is TGTGCCAGCAGCGGCCGACTTGGTAACGAGCAGTACTTC. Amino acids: CASSGRLGNEQYF.

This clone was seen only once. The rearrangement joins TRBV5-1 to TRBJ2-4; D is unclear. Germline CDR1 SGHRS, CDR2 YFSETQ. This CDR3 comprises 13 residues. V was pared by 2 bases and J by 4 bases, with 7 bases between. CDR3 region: CASSLEGKNIQYF. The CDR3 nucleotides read TGCGCCAGCAGCTTAGAAGGAAAAAACATTCAGTACTTC.

The CDR3 reads CASSFVSAFGYTF. The CDR3 nucleotides read TGTGCCAGCAGCTTTGTGTCTGCCTTTGGCTACACCTTC. The rearrangement joins TRBV5-4 to TRBJ1-2; the D is unclear. The CDR3 has 13 amino acids. V lost 2 bases to trimming and J lost 7 bases, with 12 bases between them. CDR1 is SGHNT and CDR2 is YYREEE in the germline V gene (reference sequence).

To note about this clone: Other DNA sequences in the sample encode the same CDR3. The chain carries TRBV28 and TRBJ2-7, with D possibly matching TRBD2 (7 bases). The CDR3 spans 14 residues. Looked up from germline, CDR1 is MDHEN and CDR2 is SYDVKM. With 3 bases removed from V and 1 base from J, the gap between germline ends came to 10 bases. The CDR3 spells CASSFAGASYEQYF. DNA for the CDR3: TGTGCCAGCAGTTTTGCGGGGGCATCCTACGAGCAGTACTTC.

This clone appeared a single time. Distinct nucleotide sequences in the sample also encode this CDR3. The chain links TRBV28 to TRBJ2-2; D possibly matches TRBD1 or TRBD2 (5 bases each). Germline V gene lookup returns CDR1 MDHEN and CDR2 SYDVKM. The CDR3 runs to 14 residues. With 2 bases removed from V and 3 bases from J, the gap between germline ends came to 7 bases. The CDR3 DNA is TGTGCCAGCAGTTTACTGGGGGACACCGGGGAGCTGTTTTTT. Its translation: CASSLLGDTGELFF.

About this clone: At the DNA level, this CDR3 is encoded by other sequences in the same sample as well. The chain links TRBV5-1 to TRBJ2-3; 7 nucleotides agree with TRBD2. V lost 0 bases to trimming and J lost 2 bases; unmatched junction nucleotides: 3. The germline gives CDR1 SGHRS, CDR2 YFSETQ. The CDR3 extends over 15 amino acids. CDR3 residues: CASSLEGGLTDTQYF. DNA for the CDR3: TGCGCCAGCAGCTTGGAGGGAGGGCTCACAGATACGCAGTATTTT.

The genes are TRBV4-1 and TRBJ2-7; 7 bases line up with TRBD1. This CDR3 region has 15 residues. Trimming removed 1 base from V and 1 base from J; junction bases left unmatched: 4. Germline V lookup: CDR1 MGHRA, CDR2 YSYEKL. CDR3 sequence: CASSQGTQGSYEQYF. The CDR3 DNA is TGCGCCAGCAGCCAAGGAACACAGGGGTCCTACGAGCAGTACTTC.

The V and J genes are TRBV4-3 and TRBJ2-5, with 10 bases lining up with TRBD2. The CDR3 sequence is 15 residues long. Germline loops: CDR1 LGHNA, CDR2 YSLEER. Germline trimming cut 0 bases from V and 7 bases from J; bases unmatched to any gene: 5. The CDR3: CASSQEASGGWTQYF. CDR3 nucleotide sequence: TGCGCCAGCAGCCAAGAGGCTAGCGGGGGTTGGACCCAGTACTTC.

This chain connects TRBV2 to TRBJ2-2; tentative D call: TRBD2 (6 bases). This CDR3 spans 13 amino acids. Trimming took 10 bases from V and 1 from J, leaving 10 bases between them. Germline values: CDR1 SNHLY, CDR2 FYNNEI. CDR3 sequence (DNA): TGTGCCAAGGGACTCCTGAACACCGGGGAGCTGTTTTTT. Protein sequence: CAKGLLNTGELFF.

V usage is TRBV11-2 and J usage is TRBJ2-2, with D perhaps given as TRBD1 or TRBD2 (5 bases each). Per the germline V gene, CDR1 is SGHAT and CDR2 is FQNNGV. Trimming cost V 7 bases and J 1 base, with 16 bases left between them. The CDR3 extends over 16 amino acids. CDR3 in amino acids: CASTWGSKGNTGELFF. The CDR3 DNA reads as TGTGCCAGCACCTGGGGGTCTAAAGGGAACACCGGGGAGCTGTTTTTT.

In DNA, the CDR3 is TGTGCCAGCAGCCTAGGACAGTTGACACAGTTCTTC. Translating it yields CASSLGQLTQFF. This chain connects TRBV14 to TRBJ2-1; weak D call: TRBD1 (6 bases). The CDR3 has 12 residues. The V gene's germline CDR1 is SGHDN and CDR2 FVKESK. V gave up 4 bases and J gave up 13 bases, with 14 bases separating them.

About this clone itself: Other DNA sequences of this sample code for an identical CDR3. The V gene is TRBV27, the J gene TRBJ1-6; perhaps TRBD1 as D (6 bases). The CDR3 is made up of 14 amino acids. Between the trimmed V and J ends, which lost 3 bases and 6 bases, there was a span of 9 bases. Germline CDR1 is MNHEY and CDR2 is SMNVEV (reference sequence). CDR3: CASSFSGANSPLHF. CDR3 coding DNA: TGTGCCAGCAGTTTTTCGGGGGCTAATTCACCCCTCCACTTT.

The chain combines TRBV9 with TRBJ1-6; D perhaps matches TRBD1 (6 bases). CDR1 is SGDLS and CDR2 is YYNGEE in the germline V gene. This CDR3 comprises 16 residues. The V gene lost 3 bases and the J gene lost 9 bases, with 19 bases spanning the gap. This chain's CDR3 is CASSEQPGAGGSPLHF. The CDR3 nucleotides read TGTGCCAGCAGCGAGCAGCCAGGGGCCGGGGGTTCACCCCTCCACTTT.

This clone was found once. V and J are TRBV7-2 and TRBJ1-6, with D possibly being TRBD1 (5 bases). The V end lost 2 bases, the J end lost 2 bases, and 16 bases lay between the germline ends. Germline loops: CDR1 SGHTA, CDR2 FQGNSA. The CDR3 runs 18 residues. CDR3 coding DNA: TGTGCCAGCAGCTTAAGTCCTAGCCTGGGACCCTATAATTCACCCCTCCACTTT. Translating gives CASSLSPSLGPYNSPLHF.

The CDR3 DNA sequence: TGTGCCTGGAGTCTGGACAGGGGCACTGAAGCTTTCTTT. Protein: CAWSLDRGTEAFF. The chain has TRBV30 and TRBJ1-1; 9 positions agree with TRBD1. After removal of 2 bases from V and 4 bases from J, the junction contained 2 bases not matched to a gene. Germline lookup yields CDR1 GTSNPN and CDR2 SVGIG (reference sequence). The CDR3 extends over 13 amino acids.

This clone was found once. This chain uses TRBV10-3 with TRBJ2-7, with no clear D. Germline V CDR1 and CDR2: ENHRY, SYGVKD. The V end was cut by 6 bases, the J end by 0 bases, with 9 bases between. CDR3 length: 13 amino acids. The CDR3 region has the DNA TGTGCCATCAGAACAGCAAGCTCCTACGAGCAGTACTTC. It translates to CAIRTASSYEQYF.

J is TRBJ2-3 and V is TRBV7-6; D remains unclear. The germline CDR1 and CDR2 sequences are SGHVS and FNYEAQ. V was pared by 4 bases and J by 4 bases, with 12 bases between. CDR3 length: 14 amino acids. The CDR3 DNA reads TGTGCCAGCAGCTCCGACTTGGTTGCAGATACGCAGTATTTT. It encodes CASSSDLVADTQYF.

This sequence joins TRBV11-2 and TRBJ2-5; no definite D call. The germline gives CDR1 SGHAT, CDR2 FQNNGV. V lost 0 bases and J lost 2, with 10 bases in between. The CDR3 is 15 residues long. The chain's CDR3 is CASSLDSARQETQYF. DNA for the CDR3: TGTGCCAGCAGCTTAGATTCCGCTAGGCAAGAGACCCAGTACTTC. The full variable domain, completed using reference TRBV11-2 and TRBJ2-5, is EAGVAQSPRYKIIEKRQSVAFWCNPISGHATLYWYQQILGQGPKLLIQFQNNGVVDDSQLPKDRFSAERLKGVDSTLKIQPAKLEDSAVYLCASSLDSARQETQYFGPGTRLLVL.

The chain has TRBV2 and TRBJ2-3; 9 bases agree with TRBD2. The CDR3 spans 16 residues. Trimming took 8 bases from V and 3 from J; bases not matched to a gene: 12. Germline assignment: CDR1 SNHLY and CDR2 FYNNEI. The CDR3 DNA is TGTGCCAGCTCCCCCCCTGAGCTAGCGGGGACAGATACGCAGTATTTT. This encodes CASSPPELAGTDTQYF.

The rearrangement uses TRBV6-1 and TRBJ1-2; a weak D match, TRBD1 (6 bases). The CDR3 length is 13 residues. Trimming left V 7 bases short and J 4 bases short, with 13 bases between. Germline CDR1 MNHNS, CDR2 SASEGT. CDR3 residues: CASTLTGLYGYTF. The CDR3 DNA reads TGTGCCAGCACCTTAACAGGGCTCTATGGCTACACCTTC.

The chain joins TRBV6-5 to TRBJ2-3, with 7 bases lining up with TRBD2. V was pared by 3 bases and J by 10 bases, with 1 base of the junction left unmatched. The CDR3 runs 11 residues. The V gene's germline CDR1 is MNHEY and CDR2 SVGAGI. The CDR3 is CASSYGGAQYF. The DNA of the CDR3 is TGTGCCAGCAGTTATGGGGGGGCGCAGTATTTT.

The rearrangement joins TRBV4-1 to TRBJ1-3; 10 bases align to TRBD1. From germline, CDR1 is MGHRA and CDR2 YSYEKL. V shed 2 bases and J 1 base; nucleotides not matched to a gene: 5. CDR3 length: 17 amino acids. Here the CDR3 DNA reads TGCGCCAGCAGCCAACCCTGGACAGGGGGATCTGGAAACACCATATATTTT. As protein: CASSQPWTGGSGNTIYF.